This TCR beta chain was observed in a study of cytomegalovirus exposure and HLA in healthy donors. Findings of the study overall: A cluster of highly shared sequence variants was likely a sequencing artifact.

Concerning this clone itself: What it binds is unknown.

Germline CDR1 SEHNR, CDR2 FQNEAQ (reference sequence). V was clipped by 2 bases and J by 1 base; unmatched bases: 11. This CDR3 comprises 18 residues. Unrecorded immune exposure was likely among donors, who were nominally healthy when sampled. PCR was performed using 60 Vbeta and 13 Jbeta primers. Profiling relied on immunoSEQ multiplex PCR, and the TCRdb table lists in-frame clones only, not all of them. This sample has over 30,000 clones, with 65% to 70% found just once. The TCR was taken from a middle-aged man in good health and CMV-seropositive. The chain has TRBV7-9 and TRBJ2-1; 7 bases map to TRBD2. Sequenced material: PBMCs. The CDR3 DNA reads as TGTGCCAGCAGCTTAAATGCGCGAGCGGGGAGATCCTACAATGAGCAGTTCTTC. It translates to CASSLNARAGRSYNEQFF.